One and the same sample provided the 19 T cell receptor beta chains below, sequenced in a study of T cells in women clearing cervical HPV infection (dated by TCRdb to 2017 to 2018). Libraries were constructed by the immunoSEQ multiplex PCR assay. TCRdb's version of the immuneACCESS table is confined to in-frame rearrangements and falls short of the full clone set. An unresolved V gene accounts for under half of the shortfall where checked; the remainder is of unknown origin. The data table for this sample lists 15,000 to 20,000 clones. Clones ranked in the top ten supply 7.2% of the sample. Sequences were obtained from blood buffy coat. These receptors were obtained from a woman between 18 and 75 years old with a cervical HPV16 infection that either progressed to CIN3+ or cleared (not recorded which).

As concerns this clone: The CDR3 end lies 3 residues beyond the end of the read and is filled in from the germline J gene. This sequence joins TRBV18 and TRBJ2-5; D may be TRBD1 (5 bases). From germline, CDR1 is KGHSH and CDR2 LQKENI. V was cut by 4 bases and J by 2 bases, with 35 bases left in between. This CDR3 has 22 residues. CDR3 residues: CASSRWIDKRESGAAGQETQYF. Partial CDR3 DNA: TGTGCCAGCTCACGGTGGATAGATAAGCGCGAGTCTGGGGCGGCTGGACAAGAGACC.

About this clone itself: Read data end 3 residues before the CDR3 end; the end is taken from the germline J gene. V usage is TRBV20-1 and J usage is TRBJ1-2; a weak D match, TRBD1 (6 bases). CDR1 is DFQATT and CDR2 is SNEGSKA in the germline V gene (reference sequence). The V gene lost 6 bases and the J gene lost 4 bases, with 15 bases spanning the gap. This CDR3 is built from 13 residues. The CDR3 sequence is CSAGPQGIYGYTF. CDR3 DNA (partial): TGCAGTGCCGGCCCCCAGGGGATCTATGGC.

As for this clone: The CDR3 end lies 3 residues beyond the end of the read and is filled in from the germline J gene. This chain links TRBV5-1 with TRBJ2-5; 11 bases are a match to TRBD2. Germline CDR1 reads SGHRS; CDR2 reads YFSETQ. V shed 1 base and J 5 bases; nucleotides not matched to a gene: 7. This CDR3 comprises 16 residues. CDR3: CASSLIGLAGGETQYF. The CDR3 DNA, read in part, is TGCGCCAGCAGCTTGATCGGTCTAGCGGGGGGCGAGACC.

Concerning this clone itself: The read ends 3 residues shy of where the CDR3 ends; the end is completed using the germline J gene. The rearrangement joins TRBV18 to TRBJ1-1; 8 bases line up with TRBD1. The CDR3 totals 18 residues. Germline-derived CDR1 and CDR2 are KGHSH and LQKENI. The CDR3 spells CASSIGQGEGFGKNIAFF. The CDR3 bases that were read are TGTGCCAGCTCAATTGGACAGGGAGAAGGTTTCGGCAAAAACATT.

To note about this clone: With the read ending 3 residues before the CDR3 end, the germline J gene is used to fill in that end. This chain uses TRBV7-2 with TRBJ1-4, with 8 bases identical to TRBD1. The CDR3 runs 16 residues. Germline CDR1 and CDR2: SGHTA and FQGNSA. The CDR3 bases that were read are TGTGCCAGCAGCTTAGCTGGGACAGGAGGGACCGGGGAA. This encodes CASSLAGTGGTGE. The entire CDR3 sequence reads CASSLAGTGGTGELFF.

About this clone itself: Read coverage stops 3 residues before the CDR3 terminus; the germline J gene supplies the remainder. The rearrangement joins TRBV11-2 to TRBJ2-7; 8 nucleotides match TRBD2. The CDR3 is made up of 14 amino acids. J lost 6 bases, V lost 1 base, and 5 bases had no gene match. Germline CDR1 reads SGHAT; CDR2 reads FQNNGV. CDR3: CASSLVSGVGEQYF. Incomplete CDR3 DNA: TGTGCCAGCAGCTTAGTTAGCGGGGTAGGCGAG.

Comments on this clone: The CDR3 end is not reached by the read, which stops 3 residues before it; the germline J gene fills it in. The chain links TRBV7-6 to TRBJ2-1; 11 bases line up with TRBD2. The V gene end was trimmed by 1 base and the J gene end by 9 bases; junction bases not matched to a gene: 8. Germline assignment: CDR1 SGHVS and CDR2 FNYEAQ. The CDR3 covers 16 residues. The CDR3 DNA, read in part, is TGTGCCAGCAGCTTAGGGAATAGCGGGGGGGCCGGTGAG. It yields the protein CASSLGNSGGAGE. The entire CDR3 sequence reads CASSLGNSGGAGEQFF.

The CDR3 bases that were read are TGTGCCAGGTCAGCGGGGGAGAGCACAGATACG. This translates into CARSAGESTDT. The full CDR3 sequence reads CARSAGESTDTQYF. V is TRBV2 and J is TRBJ2-3, with 8 bases identical to TRBD2. The read gets to within 3 residues of the CDR3 end, and the germline J gene fills in the rest. There are 14 residues in the CDR3. Losses at the gene ends were 9 bases for V and 0 bases for J; bases not matched to a gene: 5. Germline-derived CDR1 and CDR2 are SNHLY and FYNNEI.

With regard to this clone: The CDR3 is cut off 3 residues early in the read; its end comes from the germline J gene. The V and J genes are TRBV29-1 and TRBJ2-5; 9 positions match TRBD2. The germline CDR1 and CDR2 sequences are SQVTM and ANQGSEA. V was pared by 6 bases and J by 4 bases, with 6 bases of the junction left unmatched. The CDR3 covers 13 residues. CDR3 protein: CSVDRGGVETQYF. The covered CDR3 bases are TGCAGCGTAGACCGCGGGGGGGTAGAGACC.

The CDR3 region is CSAIERGEDTQYF. CDR3 bases read: TGCAGTGCTATAGAAAGGGGTGAAGATACG. J is TRBJ2-3 and V is TRBV20-1; a weak D match, TRBD1 (5 bases). Read sequence stops 3 residues before the CDR3 end, and the germline J gene provides the missing end. In germline, CDR1 is DFQATT, CDR2 SNEGSKA (reference sequence). The CDR3 runs to 13 residues. V lost 4 bases and J lost 5, with 13 bases in between.

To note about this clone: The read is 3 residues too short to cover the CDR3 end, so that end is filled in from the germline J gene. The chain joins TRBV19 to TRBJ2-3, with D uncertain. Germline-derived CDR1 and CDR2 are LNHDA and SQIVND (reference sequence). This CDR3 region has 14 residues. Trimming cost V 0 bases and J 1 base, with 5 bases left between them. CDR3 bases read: TGTGCCAGTAGTATAGACAGCGGCACAGATACG. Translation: CASSIDSGTDT. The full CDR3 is CASSIDSGTDTQYF.

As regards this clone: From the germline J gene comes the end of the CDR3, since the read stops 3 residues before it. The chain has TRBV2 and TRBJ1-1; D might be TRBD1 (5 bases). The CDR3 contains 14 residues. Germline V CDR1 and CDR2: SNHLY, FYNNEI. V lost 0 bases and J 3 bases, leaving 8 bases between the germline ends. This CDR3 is CASSEAAGYTEAFF. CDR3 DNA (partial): TGTGCCAGCAGTGAAGCAGCAGGGTACACTGAA.

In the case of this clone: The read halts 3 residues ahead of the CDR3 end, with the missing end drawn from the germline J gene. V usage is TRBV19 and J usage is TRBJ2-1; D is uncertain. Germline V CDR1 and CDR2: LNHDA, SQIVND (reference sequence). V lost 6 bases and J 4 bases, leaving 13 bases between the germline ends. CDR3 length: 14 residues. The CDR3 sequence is CASSMLAVYNEQFF. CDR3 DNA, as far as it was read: TGTGCCAGTAGCATGTTAGCAGTTTACAATGAG. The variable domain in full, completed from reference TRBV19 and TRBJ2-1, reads DGGITQSPKYLFRKEGQNVTLSCEQNLNHDAMYWYRQDPGQGLRLIYYSQIVNDFQKGDIAEGYSVSREKKESFPLTVTSAQKNPTAFYLCASSMLAVYNEQFFGPGTRLTVL.

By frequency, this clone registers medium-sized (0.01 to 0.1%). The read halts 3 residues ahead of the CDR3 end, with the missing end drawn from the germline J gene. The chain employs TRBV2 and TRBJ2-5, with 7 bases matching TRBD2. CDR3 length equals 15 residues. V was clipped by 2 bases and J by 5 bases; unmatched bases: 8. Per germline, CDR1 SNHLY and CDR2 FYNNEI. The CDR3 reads CASSEFGLEMETQYF. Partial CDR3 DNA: TGTGCCAGCAGTGAATTTGGACTAGAGATGGAGACC.

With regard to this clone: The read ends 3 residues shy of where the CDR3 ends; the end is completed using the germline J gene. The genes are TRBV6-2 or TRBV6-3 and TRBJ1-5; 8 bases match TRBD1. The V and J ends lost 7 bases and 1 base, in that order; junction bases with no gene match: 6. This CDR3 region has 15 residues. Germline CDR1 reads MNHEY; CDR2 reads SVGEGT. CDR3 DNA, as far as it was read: TGTGCCAGCACCGACCGACAGGGGAGCAATCAGCCC. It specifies CASTDRQGSNQP. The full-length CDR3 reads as CASTDRQGSNQPQHF.

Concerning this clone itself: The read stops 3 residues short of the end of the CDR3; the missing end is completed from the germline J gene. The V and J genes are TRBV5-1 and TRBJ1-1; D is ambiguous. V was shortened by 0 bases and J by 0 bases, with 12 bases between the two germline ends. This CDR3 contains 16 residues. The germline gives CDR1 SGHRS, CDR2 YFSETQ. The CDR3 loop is CASSLESSGMNTEAFF. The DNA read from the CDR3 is TGCGCCAGCAGCTTGGAAAGCTCGGGGATGAACACTGAA.

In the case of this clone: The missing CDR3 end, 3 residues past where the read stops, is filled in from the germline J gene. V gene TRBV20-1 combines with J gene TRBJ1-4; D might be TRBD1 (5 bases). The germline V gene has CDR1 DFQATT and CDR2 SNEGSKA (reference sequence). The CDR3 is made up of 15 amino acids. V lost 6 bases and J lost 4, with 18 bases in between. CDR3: CSAPKAGTGNEKLFF. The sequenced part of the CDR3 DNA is TGCAGTGCGCCGAAAGCCGGGACTGGTAATGAAAAA.

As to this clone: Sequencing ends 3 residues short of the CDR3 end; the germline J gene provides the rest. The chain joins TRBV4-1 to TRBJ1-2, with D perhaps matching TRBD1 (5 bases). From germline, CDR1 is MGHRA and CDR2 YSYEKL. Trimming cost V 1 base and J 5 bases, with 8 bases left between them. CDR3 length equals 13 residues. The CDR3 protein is CASSQGGLYGYTF. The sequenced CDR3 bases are TGCGCCAGCAGCCAAGGGGGCTTATATGGC.

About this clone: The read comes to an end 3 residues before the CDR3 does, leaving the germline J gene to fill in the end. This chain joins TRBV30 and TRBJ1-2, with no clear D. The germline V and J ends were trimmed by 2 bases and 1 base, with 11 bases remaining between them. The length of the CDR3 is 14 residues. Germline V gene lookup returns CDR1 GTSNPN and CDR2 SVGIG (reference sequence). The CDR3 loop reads CAWSYTGINYGYTF. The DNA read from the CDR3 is TGTGCCTGGAGTTACACGGGTATTAACTATGGC.